These T cell receptor beta chains were read from a single sample in a study of blood T cell repertoires in COVID-19. Sequencing used immunoSEQ multiplex PCR; TCRdb keeps in-frame clones, though not all of them. The sample lists 200,000 to 250,000 clones; about 84% were seen once. Sequences were obtained from peripheral blood. The receptors derive from a man older than 75 with acute or convalescent COVID-19. Each CDR3 is given with its conserved first and last residue. The order of the fields is clone size, J gene, D gene, V gene, CDR3 length, CDR3 DNA, CDR3 protein. D genes are given only for firm matches. Only some rows state a clone size, as once, few, many or a class for expanded clones.

size: NA; J: TRBJ2-7; D: NA; V: TRBV5-1; length: 13; DNA: TGCGCCAGCAGCCCTACCGGGGAACGCGAGCAGTACTTC; CDR3: CASSPTGEREQYF
size: NA; J: TRBJ1-2; D: NA; V: TRBV2; length: 14; DNA: TGTGCCAGCAGTGAAGATCAGAACCTCTATGGCTACACCTTC; CDR3: CASSEDQNLYGYTF
size: NA; J: TRBJ1-1; D: NA; V: TRBV18; length: 14; DNA: TGTGCCAGCTCCCCAAGGGGTCCGAACACTGAAGCTTTCTTT; CDR3: CASSPRGPNTEAFF
size: few; J: TRBJ1-6; D: NA; V: TRBV3-1/TRBV3-2; length: 16; DNA: TGTGCCAGCAGCCATCTCGCAGGGCGGGGGAATTCACCCCTCCACTTT; CDR3: CASSHLAGRGNSPLHF
size: NA; J: TRBJ2-3; D: NA; V: TRBV24-1; length: 16; DNA: TGTGCCACCAGTGACCCTACGAGGGCTGTCGCAGATACGCAGTATTTT; CDR3: CATSDPTRAVADTQYF
size: NA; J: TRBJ1-4; D: NA; V: TRBV7-2; length: 15; DNA: TGTGCCAGCAGCTTAGACCCTGGGCCTAATGAAAAACTGTTTTTT; CDR3: CASSLDPGPNEKLFF
size: NA; J: TRBJ2-3; D: NA; V: TRBV6-6; length: 15; DNA: TGTGCCAGCAGTTCCGGACTGGCTGGCACAGATACGCAGTATTTT; CDR3: CASSSGLAGTDTQYF
size: NA; J: TRBJ1-5; D: NA; V: TRBV3-1/TRBV3-2; length: 15; DNA: TGTGCCAGCAGCCCCGCGGTAGGGGATATGGAGCCCCAGCATTTT; CDR3: CASSPAVGDMEPQHF
size: NA; J: TRBJ1-2; D: NA; V: TRBV10-3; length: 12; DNA: TGTGCCATCGAAGGGACTGGTCGTGGCTACACCTTC; CDR3: CAIEGTGRGYTF
size: NA; J: TRBJ2-1; D: TRBD1; V: TRBV24-1; length: 16; DNA: TGTGCCACCAGTGATATGGGACAGGGGATTAGCGATGAGCAGTTCTTC; CDR3: CATSDMGQGISDEQFF
size: NA; J: TRBJ2-7; D: TRBD2; V: TRBV27; length: 15; DNA: TGTGCCAGCAACTTGAGCGGGAGAAGTCCCTACGAGCAGTACTTC; CDR3: CASNLSGRSPYEQYF
size: NA; J: TRBJ2-7; D: TRBD1; V: TRBV27; length: 14; DNA: TGTGCCAGCAGTAGACAGGGGATCCCCTACGAGCAGTACTTC; CDR3: CASSRQGIPYEQYF
size: NA; J: TRBJ1-5; D: NA; V: TRBV19; length: 17; DNA: TGTGCCAGTAGTATAGAGGCGGGGAGGTCCGGCAATCAGCCCCAGCATTTT; CDR3: CASSIEAGRSGNQPQHF
size: NA; J: TRBJ1-3; D: NA; V: TRBV5-1; length: 14; DNA: TGCGCCAGCAGCACCCAGGACTCTGGAAACACCATATATTTT; CDR3: CASSTQDSGNTIYF
size: NA; J: TRBJ1-1; D: NA; V: TRBV19; length: 14; DNA: TGTGCCAGTAAGGATCCCGGCGGGGGGCGCCGGGCTTTCTTT; CDR3: CASKDPGGGRRAFF
size: NA; J: TRBJ2-2; D: NA; V: TRBV7-9; length: 14; DNA: TGTGCCAGCACCTGGGGCAGGGTCACCGGGGAGCTGTTTTTT; CDR3: CASTWGRVTGELFF
size: NA; J: TRBJ1-6; D: TRBD1; V: TRBV4-1; length: 17; DNA: TGCGCCAGCAGCCAAGTCTTCACGACAGGGATTAATTCACCCCTCCACTTT; CDR3: CASSQVFTTGINSPLHF
size: NA; J: TRBJ2-7; D: TRBD1; V: TRBV19; length: 14; DNA: TGTGCCAGTAGCTCGGGACAGGGGGCCTACGAGCAGTACTTC; CDR3: CASSSGQGAYEQYF
size: few; J: TRBJ1-6; D: TRBD1; V: TRBV5-1; length: 15; DNA: TGCGCCAGCAGCGGACAGGGTCTCGATAATTCACCCCTCCACTTT; CDR3: CASSGQGLDNSPLHF
size: NA; J: TRBJ1-4; D: TRBD1; V: TRBV28; length: 15; DNA: TGTGCCAGCAGTTGCACGGGACAGGGTTGTGAAAAACTGTTTTTT; CDR3: CASSCTGQGCEKLFF
size: NA; J: TRBJ2-7; D: TRBD1; V: TRBV5-1; length: 15; DNA: TGCGCCAGCAGCTTACAGCCGGGACAGGGCTACGAGCAGTACTTC; CDR3: CASSLQPGQGYEQYF
size: NA; J: TRBJ2-1; D: TRBD2; V: TRBV6-5; length: 14; DNA: TGTGCCAGCACCCGACTAGCGGGGCAAAATGAGCAGTTCTTC; CDR3: CASTRLAGQNEQFF
size: NA; J: TRBJ1-4; D: TRBD1; V: TRBV7-2; length: 15; DNA: TGTGCCAGCAGCAGATACAGGGGACAGAATGAAAAACTGTTTTTT; CDR3: CASSRYRGQNEKLFF
size: NA; J: TRBJ2-5; D: NA; V: TRBV2; length: 13; DNA: TGTGCCAGCAGTGAACAGGGGATAGAGACCCAGTACTTC; CDR3: CASSEQGIETQYF
size: few; J: TRBJ2-3; D: NA; V: TRBV3-1/TRBV3-2; length: 16; DNA: TGTGCCAGCAGCCCACAAAGTACCCAAATCGCAGATACGCAGTATTTT; CDR3: CASSPQSTQIADTQYF
size: NA; J: TRBJ1-1; D: NA; V: TRBV3-1/TRBV3-2; length: 12; DNA: TGTGCCAGCAGCCGGACAGTAGGTGAAGCTTTCTTT; CDR3: CASSRTVGEAFF
size: NA; J: TRBJ1-2; D: TRBD1; V: TRBV19; length: 14; DNA: TGTGCCAGTAGGGGGGACAGGGAGAAGGATGGCTACACCTTC; CDR3: CASRGDREKDGYTF
size: NA; J: TRBJ2-7; D: NA; V: TRBV5-1; length: 12; DNA: TGCGCCAGCAGCCGGGACATCTACGAGCAGTACTTC; CDR3: CASSRDIYEQYF